Following are 32 T cell receptor beta chains from one sample sequenced in a study of cytotoxic CD8 clonotypes in ibrutinib-treated CLL (dated by TCRdb to 2020 to 2023). Interpreted using the paper, the time point label stands for: about a year on ibrutinib. The library was generated by the immunoSEQ multiplex PCR assay. Entries here come from immuneACCESS through TCRdb and include only in-frame sequences with V and J called. Some clones fail to appear in such tables; in the studies checked, an unresolved V gene covers under half of the shortfall, and the cause of the remainder is unknown. The sample table records some 200,000 clones; over 65% of these occur just once. The ten most abundant clones make up roughly 6.4% of the sample. The source material was PBMCs, sampled after 12 months of ibrutinib treatment. These receptors originate from a human donor with chronic lymphocytic leukemia.

The chain employs TRBV6-6 and TRBJ1-1, with D maybe TRBD1 (5 bases). This CDR3 is built from 12 residues. Trimming pared 8 bases from V and 5 bases from J, leaving 12 bases between. Per the germline V gene, CDR1 is MNHNY and CDR2 is SVGAGI (reference sequence). The CDR3 DNA follows: TGTGCCAGCTGTGATAGGGGTACTGAAGCTTTCTTT. Amino acids: CASCDRGTEAFF.

This chain connects TRBV6-5 to TRBJ1-4; D remains ambiguous. CDR3 length: 14 residues. The germline gives CDR1 MNHEY, CDR2 SVGAGI. V lost 4 bases and J lost 5, with 11 bases in between. The CDR3 sequence is CASSSPAGNEKLFF. The CDR3 DNA sequence: TGTGCCAGCAGTTCCCCCGCCGGGAATGAAAAACTGTTTTTT.

In its sample, this clone was seen a few times. The chain combines TRBV5-8 with TRBJ2-6, with a weak D call TRBD1 (5 bases). CDR1 and CDR2 (germline): SGHTS, YDEGEE. V was shortened by 0 bases and J by 5 bases, with 12 bases between the two germline ends. The CDR3 sequence is 16 residues long. CDR3 loop: CASSLGGLGRANVLTF. The CDR3 nucleotides are TGTGCCAGCAGCTTGGGGGGCTTGGGAAGGGCCAACGTCCTGACTTTC.

This clone showed up just once. The rearrangement links TRBV7-2 to TRBJ1-2, with no clear D. Trimming pared 5 bases from V and 4 bases from J, leaving 11 bases between. This CDR3 has 13 residues. Germline loops: CDR1 SGHTA, CDR2 FQGNSA. CDR3 DNA sequence: TGTGCCAGCAGCGGACTGAGACGCTATGGCTACACCTTC. Translating gives CASSGLRRYGYTF. The full variable domain, with the rest looked up from reference TRBV7-2 and TRBJ1-2, is GAGVSQSPSNKVTEKGKDVELRCDPISGHTALYWYRQSLGQGLEFLIYFQGNSAPDKSGLPSDRFSAERTGGSVSTLTIQRTQQEDSAVYLCASSGLRRYGYTFGSGTRLTVV.

This chain links TRBV18 with TRBJ1-1; D is unclear. The CDR3 has 15 residues. V was shortened by 1 base and J by 5 bases, with 14 bases between the two germline ends. Germline V gene sequence: CDR1 KGHSH, CDR2 LQKENI. The chain's CDR3 is CASSPQVGSGTEAFF. Written as DNA, the CDR3 is TGTGCCAGCTCACCACAAGTTGGCTCGGGGACTGAAGCTTTCTTT.

The chain employs TRBV27 and TRBJ1-2; a weak D match, TRBD1 (5 bases). V was pared by 2 bases and J by 6 bases, with 10 bases between. This CDR3 is built from 13 residues. Germline V gene lookup returns CDR1 MNHEY and CDR2 SMNVEV (reference sequence). CDR3 DNA: TGTGCCAGCAGTTTAACCCGACAGAATGGCTACACCTTC. Translated: CASSLTRQNGYTF.

The chain uses TRBV6-4 and TRBJ1-1; no clear D gene. Trimming removed 2 bases from V and 0 bases from J, with 16 bases in between. This CDR3 contains 17 residues. Germline CDR1 MRHNA, CDR2 SNTAGT. The CDR3 spells CASSDPRFWALNTEAFF. Written as DNA, the CDR3 is TGTGCCAGCAGTGACCCACGGTTTTGGGCCCTGAACACTGAAGCTTTCTTT.

The rearrangement joins TRBV18 to TRBJ1-6; TRBD1 agrees at 8 bases. This CDR3 contains 16 residues. The germline CDR1 and CDR2 sequences are KGHSH and LQKENI. Unmatched junction bases numbered 4, after V lost 6 bases and J lost 0 bases. As DNA, the CDR3 is TGTGCCAGCTCGAGTGGACAGGGCTCCTATAATTCACCCCTCCACTTT. Its translation: CASSSGQGSYNSPLHF.

The chain uses TRBV7-2 and TRBJ2-5; tentative D call: TRBD2 (6 bases). CDR1 and CDR2 (germline): SGHTA, FQGNSA. The CDR3 loop spans 13 amino acids. Trimming removed 6 bases at V and 2 bases at J, with 10 bases between. The CDR3 loop is CASSRDLQETQYF. The CDR3 DNA follows: TGTGCCAGCAGTCGGGACTTACAAGAGACCCAGTACTTC.

This clone was observed once. The chain links TRBV7-2 to TRBJ1-4, with TRBD1 identical over 8 bases. CDR3 length equals 17 residues. With V trimmed by 5 bases and J by 3 bases, 11 bases remained unmatched. CDR1 is SGHTA and CDR2 is FQGNSA in the germline V gene. This CDR3 is CASSQDVAQGANEKLFF. Here the CDR3 DNA reads TGTGCCAGCAGCCAAGATGTCGCACAGGGGGCTAATGAAAAACTGTTTTTT.

The chain recombines TRBV6-1 with TRBJ1-2, with D perhaps matching TRBD1 (5 bases). The V gene's germline CDR1 is MNHNS and CDR2 SASEGT. There are 17 residues in the CDR3. Trimming removed 3 bases from V and 6 bases from J, with 23 bases in between. The CDR3 DNA is TGTGCCAGCAGTGACCCGGGACGCTCCTACCCTTTCGATGGCTACACCTTC. Amino acid sequence: CASSDPGRSYPFDGYTF.

The chain couples TRBV14 to TRBJ1-2; no firm D call. The CDR3 length is 11 residues. Germline-derived CDR1 and CDR2 are SGHDN and FVKESK. V shed 4 bases and J shed 14 bases, with 14 bases lying between them. As DNA, the CDR3 is TGTGCCAGCAGCCCTGGCGAGAGAAAAACCTTC. It translates to CASSPGERKTF.

In its sample, this clone was seen a few times. The chain uses TRBV11-1 and TRBJ2-1, with D unclear. Germline CDR1 SGHAT, CDR2 FQDESV (reference sequence). The CDR3 consists of 14 residues. Trimming removed 1 base at V and 8 bases at J, with 12 bases between. This CDR3 is CASSLVRLKDEQFF. CDR3 DNA sequence: TGTGCCAGCAGCTTAGTACGGTTGAAGGATGAGCAGTTCTTC.

The rearrangement joins TRBV15 to TRBJ2-3; 8 bases align to TRBD2. Germline lookup yields CDR1 LNHNV and CDR2 YYDKDF (reference sequence). Trimming at V came to 5 bases and at J to 8 bases, leaving 18 bases not matched to a gene. This CDR3 is built from 17 residues. CDR3 DNA: TGTGCCACCAGCGAAAGGGTCGGGGGGGCCAGTCAAGTTACGCAGTATTTT. Amino acids: CATSERVGGASQVTQYF.

This clone was counted only a few times. The rearrangement joins TRBV15 to TRBJ1-2, with no clear D. V was pared by 1 base and J by 2 bases, with 8 bases between. The length of the CDR3 is 14 residues. CDR1 LNHNV and CDR2 YYDKDF come from the germline V gene (reference sequence). The CDR3 DNA sequence: TGTGCCACCAGCAGAGGGGCAGTAAACTATGGCTACACCTTC. Amino acids: CATSRGAVNYGYTF.

This clone was counted a few times. The DNA of the CDR3 is TGTGCCAGCAGCCGATATATGAACACTGAAGCTTTCTTT. Amino acid sequence: CASSRYMNTEAFF. V is TRBV6-1 and J is TRBJ1-1; D gene ambiguous. The V end lost 6 bases, the J end lost 0 bases, and 8 bases lay between the germline ends. In germline, CDR1 is MNHNS, CDR2 SASEGT. This CDR3 has 13 amino acids.

The chain couples TRBV25-1 to TRBJ1-2; D is ambiguous. V lost 4 bases to trimming and J lost 5 bases, with 5 bases between them. CDR3 length equals 11 residues. The V gene's germline CDR1 is MGHDK and CDR2 SYGVNS. CDR3 sequence: CASSAGYGYTF. CDR3 nucleotide sequence: TGTGCCAGCAGTGCAGGATATGGCTACACCTTC.

V usage is TRBV28 and J usage is TRBJ2-7; D may be TRBD1 (6 bases). Germline assignment: CDR1 MDHEN and CDR2 SYDVKM. The V gene lost 5 bases and the J gene lost 3 bases, with 8 bases spanning the gap. The CDR3 is made up of 12 amino acids. CDR3 nucleotides: TGTGCCAGCAGTCTACAGGGCTACGAGCAGTACTTC. This translates into CASSLQGYEQYF.

This clone showed up just a few times. V is TRBV9 and J is TRBJ1-1; D may be TRBD1 (5 bases). In germline, CDR1 is SGDLS, CDR2 YYNGEE. V lost 0 bases and J 2 bases, leaving 14 bases between the germline ends. This CDR3 is built from 16 residues. The CDR3 coding sequence is TGTGCCAGCAGCGTAGGCGGGGCAGGAGATAACACTGAAGCTTTCTTT. This codes for CASSVGGAGDNTEAFF.

This clone was seen repeatedly, ten times or more. The V gene is TRBV9, the J gene TRBJ2-2; D perhaps matches TRBD1 (6 bases). The CDR3 runs 13 residues. Germline V lookup: CDR1 SGDLS, CDR2 YYNGEE. V was cut by 4 bases and J by 5 bases, with 9 bases left in between. DNA of the CDR3: TGTGCCAGCAGCCCGCAGGGGACCGGGGAGCTGTTTTTT. Amino acid sequence: CASSPQGTGELFF.

J is TRBJ2-3 and V is TRBV5-1, with 11 positions matching TRBD2. This CDR3 is 15 amino acids long. Germline CDR1 is SGHRS and CDR2 is YFSETQ. The ends lost 5 bases at V and 3 bases at J; junction bases unmatched: 5. CDR3 region: CASRTGLAATDTQYF. In nucleotides, the CDR3 is TGCGCCAGCAGAACGGGACTAGCGGCGACAGATACGCAGTATTTT. Full variable domain (missing parts from reference TRBV5-1 and TRBJ2-3): KAGVTQTPRYLIKTRGQQVTLSCSPISGHRSVSWYQQTPGQGLQFLFEYFSETQRNKGNFPGRFSGRQFSNSRSEMNVSTLELGDSALYLCASRTGLAATDTQYFGPGTRLTVL.

This clone was recorded only once. The chain combines TRBV27 with TRBJ2-7; 8 bases are shared with TRBD1. The germline CDR1 and CDR2 sequences are MNHEY and SMNVEV (reference sequence). V lost 3 bases to trimming and J lost 3 bases; unmatched junction nucleotides: 4. The CDR3 loop spans 14 amino acids. The CDR3 region is CASSLDRAGYEQYF. In DNA form, the CDR3 reads TGTGCCAGCAGTTTGGACAGGGCAGGCTACGAGCAGTACTTC.

The V call is TRBV11-2, the J call TRBJ1-3; D is ambiguous. The V end lost 4 bases, the J end lost 4 bases, and 14 bases lay between the germline ends. The CDR3 is 15 residues long. Germline V lookup: CDR1 SGHAT, CDR2 FQNNGV. CDR3 amino acids: CASSSHTSFGNTIYF. The CDR3 DNA reads TGTGCCAGCAGCTCCCACACGAGTTTCGGAAACACCATATATTTT. Combining the CDR3 with reference TRBV11-2 and TRBJ1-3 gives the whole variable domain EAGVAQSPRYKIIEKRQSVAFWCNPISGHATLYWYQQILGQGPKLLIQFQNNGVVDDSQLPKDRFSAERLKGVDSTLKIQPAKLEDSAVYLCASSSHTSFGNTIYFGEGSWLTVV.

The rearrangement uses TRBV14 and TRBJ2-7, with D maybe TRBD1 (6 bases). Trimming left V 0 bases short and J 6 bases short, with 9 bases between. CDR3 size: 13 residues. CDR1 and CDR2 from the germline V gene are SGHDN and FVKESK. The CDR3 DNA sequence: TGTGCCAGCAGCCAAGATCCAGGGGTCGAGCAGTACTTC. This encodes CASSQDPGVEQYF.

The chain employs TRBV29-1 and TRBJ2-4; no clear D gene. Trimming removed 4 bases at V and 2 bases at J, with 9 bases between. The CDR3 has 13 residues. The germline gives CDR1 SQVTM, CDR2 ANQGSEA. In nucleotides, the CDR3 is TGCAGCGTTGCCGACTCGACCAAAAACATTCAGTACTTC. This gives the protein CSVADSTKNIQYF.

The chain employs TRBV2 and TRBJ1-5, with TRBD1 matching over 7 bases. V lost 5 bases, J lost 2 bases, and 3 bases stayed unmatched. The germline V gene encodes CDR1 SNHLY and CDR2 FYNNEI. The CDR3 loop spans 14 amino acids. CDR3 region: CASSRDRGNQPQHF. CDR3 nucleotides: TGTGCCAGCAGTCGGGACAGAGGCAATCAGCCCCAGCATTTT.

J is TRBJ2-7 and V is TRBV18; possible D gene TRBD1, 6 bases. Deletions cut 1 base from V and 5 bases from J, with 12 bases between. The CDR3 is made up of 14 amino acids. Germline lookup yields CDR1 KGHSH and CDR2 LQKENI. CDR3 in amino acids: CASSPLDSRNEQYF. CDR3 coding DNA: TGTGCCAGCTCACCACTGGACAGTAGGAACGAGCAGTACTTC.

This clone appeared many times. This chain links TRBV7-2 with TRBJ1-3; D not resolved. V lost 3 bases, J lost 3 bases, and 3 bases lay in between. Germline-derived CDR1 and CDR2 are SGHTA and FQGNSA. CDR3 length: 12 residues. CDR3 DNA sequence: TGTGCCAGCAGCTTGAGTGGAAACACCATATATTTT. Translation: CASSLSGNTIYF. Full variable domain (missing parts from reference TRBV7-2 and TRBJ1-3): GAGVSQSPSNKVTEKGKDVELRCDPISGHTALYWYRQSLGQGLEFLIYFQGNSAPDKSGLPSDRFSAERTGGSVSTLTIQRTQQEDSAVYLCASSLSGNTIYFGEGSWLTVV.

J is TRBJ1-2 and V is TRBV9; TRBD1 might be the D (5 bases). The CDR3 has 15 residues. The V gene lost 0 bases and the J gene lost 4 bases, with 13 bases spanning the gap. CDR1 is SGDLS, CDR2 YYNGEE, per germline. This chain's CDR3 is CASSVGSGGVYGYTF. For the CDR3, the DNA is TGTGCCAGCAGCGTAGGGTCCGGGGGAGTCTATGGCTACACCTTC. Full variable domain (rest looked up from reference TRBV9 and TRBJ1-2): DSGVTQTPKHLITATGQRVTLRCSPRSGDLSVYWYQQSLDQGLQFLIQYYNGEERAKGNILERFSAQQFPDLHSELNLSSLELGDSALYFCASSVGSGGVYGYTFGSGTRLTVV.

J is TRBJ1-1 and V is TRBV6-1; a weak D match, TRBD1 (6 bases). Germline V CDR1 and CDR2: MNHNS, SASEGT. V was shortened by 8 bases and J by 10 bases, with 17 bases between the two germline ends. The CDR3 spans 12 residues. The CDR3 here is CASFLLGGAAFF. The CDR3 DNA is TGTGCCAGCTTCCTGCTGGGGGGGGCAGCTTTCTTT.

The chain has TRBV5-6 and TRBJ2-7, with 7 bases lining up with TRBD1. V shed 4 bases and J 6 bases; nucleotides not matched to a gene: 4. The CDR3 is 12 amino acids. Germline assignment: CDR1 SGHDT and CDR2 YYEEEE. DNA for the CDR3: TGTGCCAGCAGCCCTGGGACAGCCGAGCAGTACTTC. Translating it yields CASSPGTAEQYF.

V gene TRBV18 combines with J gene TRBJ2-6; 10 positions match TRBD1. This CDR3 is built from 17 residues. CDR1 KGHSH and CDR2 LQKENI come from the germline V gene. Losses at the gene ends were 7 bases for V and 3 bases for J; bases not matched to a gene: 9. CDR3 nucleotides: TGTGCCAGCTTCGGACAGGGGGAAACTAGTGGGGCCAACGTCCTGACTTTC. Amino acids: CASFGQGETSGANVLTF.